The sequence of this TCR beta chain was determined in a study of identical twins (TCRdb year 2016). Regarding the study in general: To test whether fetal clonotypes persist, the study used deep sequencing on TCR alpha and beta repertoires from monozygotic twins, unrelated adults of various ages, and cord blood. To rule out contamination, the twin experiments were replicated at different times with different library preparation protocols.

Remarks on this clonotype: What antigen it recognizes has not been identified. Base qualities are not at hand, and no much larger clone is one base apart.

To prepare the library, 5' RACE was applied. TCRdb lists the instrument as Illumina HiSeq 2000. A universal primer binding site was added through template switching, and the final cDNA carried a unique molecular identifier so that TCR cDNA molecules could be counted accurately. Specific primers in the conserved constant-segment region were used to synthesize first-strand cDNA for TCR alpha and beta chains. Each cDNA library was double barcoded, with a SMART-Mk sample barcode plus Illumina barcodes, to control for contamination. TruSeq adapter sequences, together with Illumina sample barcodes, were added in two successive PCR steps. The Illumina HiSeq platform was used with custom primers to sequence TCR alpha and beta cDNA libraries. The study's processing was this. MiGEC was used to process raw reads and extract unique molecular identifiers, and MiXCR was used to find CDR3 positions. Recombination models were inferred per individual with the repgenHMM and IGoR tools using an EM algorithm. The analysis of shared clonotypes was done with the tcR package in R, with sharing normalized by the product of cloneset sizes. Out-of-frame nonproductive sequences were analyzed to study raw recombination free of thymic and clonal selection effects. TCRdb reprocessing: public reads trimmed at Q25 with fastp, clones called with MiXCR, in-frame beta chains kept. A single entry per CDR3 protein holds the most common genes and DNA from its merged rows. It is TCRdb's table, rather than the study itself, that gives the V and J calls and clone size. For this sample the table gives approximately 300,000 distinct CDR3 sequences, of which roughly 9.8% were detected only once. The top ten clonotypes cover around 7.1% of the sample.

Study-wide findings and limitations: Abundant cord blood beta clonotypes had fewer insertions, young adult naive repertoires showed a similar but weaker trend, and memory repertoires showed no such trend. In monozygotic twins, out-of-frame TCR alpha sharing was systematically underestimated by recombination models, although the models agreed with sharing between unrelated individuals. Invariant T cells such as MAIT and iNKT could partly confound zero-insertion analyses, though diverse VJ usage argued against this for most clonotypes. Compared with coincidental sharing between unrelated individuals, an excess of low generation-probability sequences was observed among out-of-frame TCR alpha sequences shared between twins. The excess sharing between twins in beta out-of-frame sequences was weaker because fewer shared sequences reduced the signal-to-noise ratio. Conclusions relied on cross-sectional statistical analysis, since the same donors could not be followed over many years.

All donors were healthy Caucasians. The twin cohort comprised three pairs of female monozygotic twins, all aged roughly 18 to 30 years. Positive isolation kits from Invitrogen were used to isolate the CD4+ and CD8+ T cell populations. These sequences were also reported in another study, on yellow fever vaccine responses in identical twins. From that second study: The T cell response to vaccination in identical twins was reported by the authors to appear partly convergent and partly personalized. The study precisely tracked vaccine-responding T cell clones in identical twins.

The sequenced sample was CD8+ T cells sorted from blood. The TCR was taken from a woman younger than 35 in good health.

The CDR3 protein sequence reads: CATSSAVDRTEAFF. DNA sequence: TGTGCCACCAGCAGCGCCGTAGATCGAACTGAAGCTTTCTTT. This chain joins TRBV15 to TRBJ1-1; the D gene cannot be resolved reliably. Counted from cysteine to phenylalanine, this CDR3 has 14 amino acids. Only CDR3 DNA is held: 42 bases, read in frame from base 1. CDR1 LNHNV and CDR2 YYDKDF are derived from the germline V gene (reference sequence). V was cut back by 3 bases and J by 5 bases, leaving a gap of 13 bases between them.